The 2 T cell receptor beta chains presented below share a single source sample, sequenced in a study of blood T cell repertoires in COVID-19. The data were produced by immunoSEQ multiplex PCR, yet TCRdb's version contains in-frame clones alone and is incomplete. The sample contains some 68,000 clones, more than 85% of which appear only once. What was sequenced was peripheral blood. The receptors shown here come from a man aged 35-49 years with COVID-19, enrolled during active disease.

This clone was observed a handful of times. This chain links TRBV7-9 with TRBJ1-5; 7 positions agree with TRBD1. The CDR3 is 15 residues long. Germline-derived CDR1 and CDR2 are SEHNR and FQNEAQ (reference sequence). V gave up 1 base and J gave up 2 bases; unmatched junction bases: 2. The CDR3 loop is CASSLGQGRNQPQHF. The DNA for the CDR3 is TGTGCCAGCAGCTTAGGACAGGGTCGCAATCAGCCCCAGCATTTT.

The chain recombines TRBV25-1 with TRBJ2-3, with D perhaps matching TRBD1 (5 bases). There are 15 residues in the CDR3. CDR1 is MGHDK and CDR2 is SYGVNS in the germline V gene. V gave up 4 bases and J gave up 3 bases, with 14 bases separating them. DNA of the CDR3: TGTGCCAGCAGTGTCTCGGACACATCAACAGATACGCAGTATTTT. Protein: CASSVSDTSTDTQYF. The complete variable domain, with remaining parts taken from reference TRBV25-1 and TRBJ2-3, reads EADIYQTPRYLVIGTGKKITLECSQTMGHDKMYWYQQDPGMELHLIHYSYGVNSTEKGDLSSESTVSRIRTEHFPLTLESARPSHTSQYLCASSVSDTSTDTQYFGPGTRLTVL.